The text below deals with one TCR beta chain. Germline V lookup: CDR1 SGHTA, CDR2 FQGTGA. There are 17 residues in the CDR3. Trimming shortened V by 4 bases and J by 0 bases, and 13 bases separated the two germline ends. Each CDR3 protein is one row after TCRdb ran MiXCR on the PCR reads. The sample has about 97,000 distinct CDR3 sequences, approximately 47% seen once. This entry comes from a study of CDR3 diversity in severe acne. The TCR sequence derives from a male donor with acne. Sample: blood. The rearrangement joins TRBV7-3 to TRBJ2-6, with D perhaps matching TRBD1 (5 bases). As DNA, the CDR3 is TGTGCCAGCAGCTACGGCAGGGCTTTCTCTGGGGCCAACGTCCTGACTTTC. It codes for CASSYGRAFSGANVLTF.